Listed here are 9 T cell receptor beta chains from one sample, sequenced in a study of radiotherapy plus CTLA-4 blockade in lung cancer. The protocol was immunoSEQ multiplex PCR, while the TCRdb copy is restricted to in-frame clones and leaves out a portion. In the table there are around 30,000 clones, around 70% of which are singletons. This specimen was peripheral blood, taken from a patient treated with radiotherapy plus ipilimumab. These receptors all come from a human donor with non-small cell lung cancer that progressed on radiotherapy plus ipilimumab.

This chain joins TRBV19 and TRBJ2-7; either TRBD1 or TRBD2 may supply D (5 bases each). Trimming left V 1 base short and J 0 bases short, with 10 bases between. The CDR3 consists of 15 residues. Germline CDR1 and CDR2: LNHDA and SQIVND (reference sequence). CDR3 coding DNA: TGTGCCAGTAGTATAGCCGGGGCGGACTCCTACGAGCAGTACTTC. This encodes CASSIAGADSYEQYF.

The chain uses TRBV28 and TRBJ1-3; maybe TRBD1 (6 bases). The CDR3 extends over 15 amino acids. Trimming shortened V by 3 bases and J by 9 bases, and 18 bases separated the two germline ends. Germline V CDR1 and CDR2: MDHEN, SYDVKM. CDR3 coding DNA: TGTGCCAGCAGTTTCCTTACAGGGAGCGGGAGCACCATATATTTT. Translating it yields CASSFLTGSGSTIYF.

This sequence joins TRBV4-1 and TRBJ1-4; D is uncertain. CDR3 length: 14 residues. The V end was cut by 1 base, the J end by 7 bases, with 10 bases between. Germline values: CDR1 MGHRA, CDR2 YSYEKL. The CDR3 DNA follows: TGCGCCAGCAGCCAAGGGACCGCAGGTGAAAAACTGTTTTTT. Translated, it gives CASSQGTAGEKLFF.

V and J are TRBV9 and TRBJ1-3; a weak D match, TRBD1 (5 bases). The CDR3 extends over 14 amino acids. CDR1 SGDLS and CDR2 YYNGEE come from the germline V gene. Trimming shortened V by 0 bases and J by 4 bases, and 8 bases separated the two germline ends. The CDR3 reads CASSVEGLGNTIYF. CDR3 sequence (DNA): TGTGCCAGCAGCGTAGAGGGGCTCGGAAACACCATATATTTT. The full variable domain, completed using reference TRBV9 and TRBJ1-3, is DSGVTQTPKHLITATGQRVTLRCSPRSGDLSVYWYQQSLDQGLQFLIQYYNGEERAKGNILERFSAQQFPDLHSELNLSSLELGDSALYFCASSVEGLGNTIYFGEGSWLTVV.

There are a few counts of this clone. The CDR3 bases are TGTGCCAGCAGCTTTGGGGGGGCTTTCAATGAGCAGTTCTTC. This codes for CASSFGGAFNEQFF. V is TRBV7-9 and J is TRBJ2-1; D is possibly TRBD2 (7 bases). The germline gives CDR1 SEHNR, CDR2 FQNEAQ (reference sequence). The germline V and J ends were trimmed by 3 bases and 6 bases, with 12 bases remaining between them. The length of the CDR3 is 14 residues.

Only a few counts were recorded for this clone. This sequence joins TRBV7-9 and TRBJ1-5; D ambiguous. The CDR3 runs to 15 residues. Deletions cut 5 bases from V and 0 bases from J, with 11 bases between. The V gene's germline CDR1 is SEHNR and CDR2 FQNEAQ (reference sequence). In nucleotides, the CDR3 is TGTGCCAGCAGCGCAGGTGATTATAGCAATCAGCCCCAGCATTTT. It yields the protein CASSAGDYSNQPQHF. The whole variable domain, remainder taken from reference TRBV7-9 and TRBJ1-5, is DTGVSQNPRHKITKRGQNVTFRCDPISEHNRLYWYRQTLGQGPEFLTYFQNEAQLEKSRLLSDRFSAERPKGSFSTLEIQRTEQGDSAMYLCASSAGDYSNQPQHFGDGTRLSIL.

The chain couples TRBV6-1 to TRBJ2-7; the D is unclear. CDR3 size: 11 residues. In germline, CDR1 is MNHNS, CDR2 SASEGT. The germline V and J ends were trimmed by 1 base and 5 bases, with 3 bases remaining between them. Here the CDR3 reads CASSEGHEQYF. In DNA, the CDR3 is TGTGCCAGCAGTGAAGGCCACGAGCAGTACTTC.

This chain joins TRBV19 and TRBJ2-3, with TRBD2 matching over 8 bases. Germline-derived CDR1 and CDR2 are LNHDA and SQIVND (reference sequence). Germline trimming cut 3 bases from V and 3 bases from J; bases unmatched to any gene: 2. The length of the CDR3 is 14 residues. The CDR3 here is CASSIGGGTDTQYF. In nucleotides, the CDR3 is TGTGCCAGTAGTATCGGGGGGGGTACAGATACGCAGTATTTT.

This clone was seen a few times. The chain is built from TRBV28 and TRBJ1-1; no reliable D call. Germline CDR1 reads MDHEN; CDR2 reads SYDVKM. V shed 1 base and J shed 1 base, with 4 bases lying between them. The CDR3 length is 13 residues. CDR3 sequence: CASSLSGNTEAFF. The CDR3 bases are TGTGCCAGCAGTTTATCGGGGAACACTGAAGCTTTCTTT.